The clone carrying this TCR beta chain was detected only a few times. Its cognate antigen is unknown. One entry per CDR3 protein results from TCRdb running MiXCR on the RT-PCR reads. The sample gives 610,000 or so distinct CDR3 sequences, roughly 15% of which show up once; 11% is in the top ten. The data were obtained in a study of response to subunit inactivated influenza vaccine. Study-level findings and limits: With each seasonal influenza vaccination, the authors suggested, few new T cells are recruited.

Germline loops: CDR1 DFQATT, CDR2 SNEGSKA (reference sequence). The J segment lost 5 bases and the V segment lost 3 bases, leaving 16 bases of the junction unmatched. The CDR3 length is 16 residues. The sequences come from PBMCs from blood, collected roughly 12 days after vaccination. The sequence came from a middle-aged man who received an inactivated influenza vaccine. The chain uses TRBV20-1 and TRBJ2-7, with 7 bases fitting TRBD1. CDR3 in DNA: TGCAGTGCTAGTGGCGGCCAGGGGGTCCGAGTCGACGAGCAGTACTTC. Translating it yields CSASGGQGVRVDEQYF.